The rows below give T cell receptor beta chains drawn from one sample of a study of T cell responses to AZD1222 COVID-19 vaccine. The data were produced by immunoSEQ multiplex PCR, yet TCRdb's version contains in-frame clones alone and is incomplete. The sample yields roughly 120,000 clones, around 89% seen once. The specimen comprised peripheral blood, sampled 28 days after the second AZD1222 dose. The receptors come from an adult who received the AZD1222 COVID-19 vaccine. Each CDR3 is given with its conserved first and last residue. Fields, in order: CDR3 length, D gene, V gene, J gene, CDR3 protein. The D gene is left open where the match is weak.

>14|TRBD1|TRBV7-2|TRBJ2-7
CASSSDRGLREQYF
>15|.|TRBV7-3|TRBJ2-1
CASSLEGGIRYEQFF
>20|TRBD2|TRBV13|TRBJ2-3
CASSPPPELAGVTSTDTQYF
>15|.|TRBV18|TRBJ2-7
CASSPPETRGGEQYF
>11|.|TRBV6-5|TRBJ2-5
CASRATETQYF
>13|.|TRBV7-9|TRBJ1-2
CASSFTNRHGYTF
>15|TRBD2|TRBV2|TRBJ2-5
CASSAASGSRETQYF
>15|TRBD1|TRBV7-2|TRBJ1-5
CASSTRTGNNQPQHF
>14|.|TRBV5-6|TRBJ2-3
CASRSSRGADTQYF
>14|TRBD1|TRBV6-5|TRBJ2-1
CASSPGTANNEQFF
>16|TRBD1|TRBV19|TRBJ1-2
CASRTPGDSRGVSYTF
>14|TRBD1|TRBV10-3|TRBJ2-1
CAISDRTGLHEQFF
>17|.|TRBV7-2|TRBJ2-1
CASSLRATAGSYNEQFF
>15|TRBD1|TRBV11-3|TRBJ1-6
CASSLDQGAGSPLHF
>15|.|TRBV7-2|TRBJ1-1
CASSLGPRGDTEAFF
>14|TRBD1|TRBV4-1|TRBJ1-4
CASSQGQRGEKLFF